The clone carrying this T cell receptor beta chain has only a few counts. These data are taken from a study of CD8 T cells in ankylosing spondylitis. TCRdb itself ran the 5' RACE reads through MiXCR, one entry per CDR3 protein. The repertoire has approximately 42,000 distinct CDR3 sequences, more than 3% of them found once; the top ten carry approximately 4%. This CDR3 spans 15 amino acids. V shed 6 bases and J shed 6 bases, with 18 bases lying between them. Germline V gives CDR1 SGDLS, CDR2 YYNGEE. The chain employs TRBV9 and TRBJ1-4, with D possibly matching TRBD1 (5 bases). Sequencing was performed on blood, either unsorted or a sorted T cell fraction (not recorded which). The source of this sequence is a female donor with ankylosing spondylitis or in good health (not recorded which). CDR3 DNA: TGTGCCAGCAACCCCCACGGGGGGTTTGATGAAAAACTGTTTTTT. This codes for CASNPHGGFDEKLFF.